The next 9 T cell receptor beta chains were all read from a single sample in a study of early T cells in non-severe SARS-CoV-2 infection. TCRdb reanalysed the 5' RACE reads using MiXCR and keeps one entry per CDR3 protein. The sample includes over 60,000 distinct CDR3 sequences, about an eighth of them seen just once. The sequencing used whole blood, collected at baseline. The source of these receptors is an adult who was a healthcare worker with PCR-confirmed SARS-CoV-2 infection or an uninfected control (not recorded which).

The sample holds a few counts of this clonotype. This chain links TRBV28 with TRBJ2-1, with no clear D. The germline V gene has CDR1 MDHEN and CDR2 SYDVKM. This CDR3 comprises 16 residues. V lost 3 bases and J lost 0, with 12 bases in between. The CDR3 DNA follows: TGTGCCAGCAGTTTCCCACTAAGGAGCTCCTACAATGAGCAGTTCTTC. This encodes CASSFPLRSSYNEQFF.

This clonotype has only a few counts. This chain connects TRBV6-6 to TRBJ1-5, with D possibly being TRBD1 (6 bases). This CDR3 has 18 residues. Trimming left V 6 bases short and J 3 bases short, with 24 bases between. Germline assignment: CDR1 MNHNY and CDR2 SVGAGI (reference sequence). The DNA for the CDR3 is TGTGCCAGCAGCCCTGGTAAACAGGGTTCTGCAATCAATCAGCCCCAGCATTTT. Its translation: CASSPGKQGSAINQPQHF.

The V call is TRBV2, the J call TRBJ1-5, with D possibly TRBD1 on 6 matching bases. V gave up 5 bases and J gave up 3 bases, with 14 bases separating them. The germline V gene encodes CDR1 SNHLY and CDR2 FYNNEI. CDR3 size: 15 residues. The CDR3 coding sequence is TGTGCCAGCAGTCCCCAGGGGACCCCCAATCAGCCCCAGCATTTT. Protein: CASSPQGTPNQPQHF.

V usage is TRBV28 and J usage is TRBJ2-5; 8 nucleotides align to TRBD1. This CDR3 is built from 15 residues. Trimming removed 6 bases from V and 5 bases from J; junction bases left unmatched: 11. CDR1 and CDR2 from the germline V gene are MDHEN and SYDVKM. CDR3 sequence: CASSPRGHIPETQYF. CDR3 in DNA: TGTGCCAGCAGCCCCAGGGGGCACATCCCGGAGACCCAGTACTTC.

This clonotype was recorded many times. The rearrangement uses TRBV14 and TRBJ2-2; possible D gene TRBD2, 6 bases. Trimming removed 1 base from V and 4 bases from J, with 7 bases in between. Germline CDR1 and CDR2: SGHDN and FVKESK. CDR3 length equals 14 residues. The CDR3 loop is CASSQVGSTGELFF. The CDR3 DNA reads TGTGCCAGCAGCCAAGTCGGGAGCACCGGGGAGCTGTTTTTT.

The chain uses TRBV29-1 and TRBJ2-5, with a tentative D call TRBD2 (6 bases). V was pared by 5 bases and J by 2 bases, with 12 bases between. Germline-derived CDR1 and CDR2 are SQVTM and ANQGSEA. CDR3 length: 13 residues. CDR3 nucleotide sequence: TGCAGCGTTTGGGCGGGGTTACAAGAGACCCAGTACTTC. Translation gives CSVWAGLQETQYF.

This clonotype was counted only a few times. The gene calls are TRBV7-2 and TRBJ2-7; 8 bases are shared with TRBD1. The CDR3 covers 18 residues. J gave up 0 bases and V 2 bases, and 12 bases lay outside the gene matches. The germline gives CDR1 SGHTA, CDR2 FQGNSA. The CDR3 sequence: CASSLFGLRDRHSYEQYF. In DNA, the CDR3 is TGTGCCAGCAGCTTATTCGGACTCCGGGACAGGCACTCCTACGAGCAGTACTTC.

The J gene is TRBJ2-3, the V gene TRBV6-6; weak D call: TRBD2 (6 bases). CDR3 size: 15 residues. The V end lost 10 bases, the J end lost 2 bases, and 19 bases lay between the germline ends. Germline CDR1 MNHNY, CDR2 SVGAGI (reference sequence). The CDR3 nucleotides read TGTGCCACCGTTATGTTGACGGGGGTCACAGATACGCAGTATTTT. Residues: CATVMLTGVTDTQYF.

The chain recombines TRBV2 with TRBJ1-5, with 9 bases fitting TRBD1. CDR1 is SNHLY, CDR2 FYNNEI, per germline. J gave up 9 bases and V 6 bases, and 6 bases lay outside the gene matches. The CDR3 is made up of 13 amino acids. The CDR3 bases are TGTGCCAGCAGGGACAGGGGACGATGGCCCCAGCATTTT. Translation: CASRDRGRWPQHF. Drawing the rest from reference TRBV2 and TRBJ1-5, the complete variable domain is EPEVTQTPSHQVTQMGQEVILRCVPISNHLYFYWYRQILGQKVEFLVSFYNNEISEKSEIFDDQFSVERPDGSNFTLKIRSTKLEDSAMYFCASRDRGRWPQHFGDGTRLSIL.